These 18 T cell receptor beta chains were sequenced from one sample in a study of T cell clonality in common variable immunodeficiency. Produced via immunoSEQ multiplex PCR; TCRdb's table is partial and in-frame only. The specimen has about 45,000 clones, none found just once. The source material was peripheral blood mononuclear cells. All receptors derive from a person aged 18 to 75 in good health.

This clone occurred many times. The read finishes 3 residues shy of the CDR3 end, and the germline J gene is used to complete it. The chain combines TRBV5-1 with TRBJ2-1, with 8 bases lining up with TRBD2. Trimming took 5 bases from V and 7 from J; bases not matched to a gene: 14. Germline V CDR1 and CDR2: SGHRS, YFSETQ. This CDR3 spans 16 amino acids. CDR3 region: CASSFRDGGARNEQFF. The CDR3 DNA, read in part, is TGCGCCAGCAGTTTCCGAGACGGGGGGGCCAGGAATGAG.

This clone appeared many times. The missing CDR3 end, 3 residues past where the read stops, is filled in from the germline J gene. This chain joins TRBV6-2 or TRBV6-3 and TRBJ2-1; TRBD2 matches at 7 bases. CDR3 length equals 15 residues. The V and J ends lost 4 bases and 4 bases, in that order; junction bases with no gene match: 7. The germline V gene encodes CDR1 MNHEY and CDR2 SVGEGT. The DNA read from the CDR3 is TGTGCCAGCAGTTTTACTAGCGAGGGATACAATGAG. Amino acid sequence: CASSFTSEGYNE. The complete CDR3 protein is CASSFTSEGYNEQFF.

This clone occurred many times. Read data end 3 residues before the CDR3 end; the end is taken from the germline J gene. The chain couples TRBV19 to TRBJ2-1; TRBD1 agrees at 12 bases. The trim removed 3 bases at V and 7 bases at J, leaving 13 bases unmatched. CDR3 size: 18 residues. CDR1 is LNHDA and CDR2 is SQIVND in the germline V gene (reference sequence). The part of the CDR3 DNA that was read is TGTGCCAGTAGTATCCGGGACAGGGGGCGGCTACCGGCAAATGAG. It encodes CASSIRDRGRLPANE. The CDR3, in full, reads CASSIRDRGRLPANEQFF.

This clone came up many times. The CDR3 goes on 3 residues after the read ends, and that part is filled in from the germline J gene. The rearrangement uses TRBV5-1 and TRBJ2-4; D is unresolved. Trimming took 5 bases from V and 0 from J, leaving 9 bases between them. There are 14 residues in the CDR3. In germline, CDR1 is SGHRS, CDR2 YFSETQ. CDR3 DNA (partial): TGCGCCAGCAGTCCCACGGTAGCCAAAAACATT. Protein product: CASSPTVAKNI. The entire CDR3 sequence reads CASSPTVAKNIQYF.

Many counts were recorded for this clone. The DNA ends 3 residues before the CDR3 does, and the rest of the CDR3 is filled in from the germline J gene. This chain links TRBV19 with TRBJ1-3; TRBD1 aligns across 8 bases. Germline CDR1 reads LNHDA; CDR2 reads SQIVND (reference sequence). After removal of 1 base from V and 3 bases from J, the junction contained 5 bases not matched to a gene. This CDR3 has 16 residues. CDR3 sequence reads: CASSIGRGQGGNTIYF. Partial CDR3 DNA: TGTGCCAGTAGTATAGGTCGCGGACAGGGTGGAAACACC.

Ten or more counts support this clone. Read coverage stops 3 residues before the CDR3 terminus; the germline J gene supplies the remainder. The chain uses TRBV19 and TRBJ2-1; 13 bases line up with TRBD2. After removal of 5 bases from V and 9 bases from J, the junction contained 7 bases not matched to a gene. The CDR3 totals 15 residues. Germline loops: CDR1 LNHDA, CDR2 SQIVND (reference sequence). The sequenced CDR3 bases are TGTGCCAGTAGTGCGACTAGCGGGAGGCCCGGTGAG. It translates to CASSATSGRPGE. The whole CDR3 region reads CASSATSGRPGEQFF. Complete variable domain (other parts from reference TRBV19 and TRBJ2-1): DGGITQSPKYLFRKEGQNVTLSCEQNLNHDAMYWYRQDPGQGLRLIYYSQIVNDFQKGDIAEGYSVSREKKESFPLTVTSAQKNPTAFYLCASSATSGRPGEQFFGPGTRLTVL.

This clone was picked up many times. From the germline J gene comes the end of the CDR3, since the read stops 3 residues before it. The rearrangement uses TRBV20-1 and TRBJ2-3, with D possibly matching TRBD2 (6 bases). The CDR3 spans 17 residues. Germline V lookup: CDR1 DFQATT, CDR2 SNEGSKA (reference sequence). Trimming took 5 bases from V and 0 from J, leaving 21 bases between them. The CDR3 bases that were read are TGCAGTGCTCGAGCTTCTTCCGGGACTCGTAGCACAGATACG. It yields the protein CSARASSGTRSTDT. The full CDR3 reads CSARASSGTRSTDTQYF.

This clone came up many times. Read sequence stops 3 residues before the CDR3 end, and the germline J gene provides the missing end. The V gene is TRBV30, the J gene TRBJ2-7, with 11 bases that match TRBD2. The germline V gene has CDR1 GTSNPN and CDR2 SVGIG (reference sequence). The CDR3 contains 15 residues. Unmatched junction bases numbered 7, after V lost 2 bases and J lost 4 bases. CDR3 in amino acids: CAWSPLAGVSYEQYF. Incomplete CDR3 DNA: TGTGCCTGGAGTCCACTAGCGGGAGTTTCGTACGAG.

This clone was seen at least ten times. The read ends 3 residues early relative to the CDR3; the germline J gene fills the gap. V usage is TRBV5-1 and J usage is TRBJ2-5, with TRBD1 as a possible D gene (7 bases). This CDR3 is 17 amino acids long. With 3 bases removed from V and 4 bases from J, the gap between germline ends came to 22 bases. The V gene's germline CDR1 is SGHRS and CDR2 YFSETQ. CDR3 DNA (partial): TGCGCCAGCAGCTCCGATCAGGGGGGTACTAGGGCAGAGACC. Translating gives CASSSDQGGTRAET. The whole CDR3 reads CASSSDQGGTRAETQYF.

The sample holds many counts of this clone. The read halts 3 residues ahead of the CDR3 end, with the missing end drawn from the germline J gene. The chain couples TRBV7-7 to TRBJ2-2; D unresolved. CDR3 length: 13 amino acids. Trimming cost V 4 bases and J 7 bases, with 10 bases left between them. The V gene's germline CDR1 is SSHAT and CDR2 FNYEAQ (reference sequence). CDR3 amino acids: CASSSRVGGELFF. CDR3 DNA (partial): TGTGCCAGCAGCTCAAGGGTTGGCGGGGAG.

This clone was detected many times. The part of the CDR3 DNA that was read is TGTGCCTGGGAAGGGAGGGTAGGGGCCCACTACGAG. Translation: CAWEGRVGAHYE. The full CDR3 sequence reads CAWEGRVGAHYEQYF. The chain employs TRBV30 and TRBJ2-7; 7 bases line up with TRBD2. The read terminates 3 residues ahead of where the CDR3 ends, so the germline J gene completes it. The CDR3 extends over 15 amino acids. V lost 5 bases to trimming and J lost 3 bases; unmatched junction nucleotides: 13. Germline V lookup: CDR1 GTSNPN, CDR2 SVGIG (reference sequence).

Many counts were recorded for this clone. The CDR3 end lies 3 residues beyond the end of the read and is filled in from the germline J gene. This chain links TRBV19 with TRBJ1-4; 8 bases align to TRBD1. The J segment lost 7 bases and the V segment lost 3 bases, leaving 13 bases of the junction unmatched. The CDR3 is 17 amino acids. Per germline, CDR1 LNHDA and CDR2 SQIVND (reference sequence). The CDR3 is CASSIVLPTGVSEKLFF. The part of the CDR3 DNA that was read is TGTGCCAGTAGTATTGTCCTACCGACAGGGGTTAGTGAAAAA.

This clone was seen repeatedly, ten times or more. The missing CDR3 end, 3 residues past where the read stops, is filled in from the germline J gene. The chain has TRBV4-1 and TRBJ1-2; D may be TRBD1 (5 bases). Germline loops: CDR1 MGHRA, CDR2 YSYEKL. The V gene lost 2 bases and the J gene lost 7 bases, with 11 bases spanning the gap. The CDR3 covers 13 residues. CDR3 protein: CASSQTREGGYTF. Partial CDR3 DNA: TGCGCCAGCAGCCAAACCAGGGAGGGTGGC.

This clone was found many times. The read comes to an end 3 residues before the CDR3 does, leaving the germline J gene to fill in the end. This rearrangement joins TRBV3-1 (or the pseudogene TRBV3-2) to TRBJ2-7; D ambiguous. CDR1 LGHDT and CDR2 YNNKEL come from the germline V gene (reference sequence). V was trimmed by 1 base and J by 6 bases, leaving 10 bases between them. The CDR3 spans 13 residues. The covered CDR3 bases are TGTGCCAGCAGCCAAGGTACCGCCGGCGAG. This encodes CASSQGTAGE. The complete CDR3 reads CASSQGTAGEQYF.

This clone has a count of ten or more. The sequenced fragment ends 3 residues before the CDR3 boundary, so the rest is inferred from the germline J gene. The chain recombines TRBV29-1 with TRBJ2-5; 12 bases are shared with TRBD1. J was trimmed by 3 bases and V by 2 bases; bases with no gene match: 4. This CDR3 has 15 amino acids. Germline-derived CDR1 and CDR2 are SQVTM and ANQGSEA. The CDR3: CSVERDRGPKETQYF. The DNA read from the CDR3 is TGCAGCGTTGAAAGGGACAGGGGGCCGAAAGAGACC.

In its sample, this clone was seen many times. The read finishes 3 residues shy of the CDR3 end, and the germline J gene is used to complete it. The rearrangement uses TRBV10-3 and TRBJ2-5; 8 bases are shared with TRBD1. V was pared by 0 bases and J by 2 bases, with 8 bases of the junction left unmatched. Germline loops: CDR1 ENHRY, CDR2 SYGVKD. There are 17 residues in the CDR3. Here the CDR3 reads CAISESAGWDRQETQYF. The CDR3 DNA, read in part, is TGTGCCATCAGTGAGTCTGCCGGTTGGGACAGGCAAGAGACC.

This clone occurred many times. The read ends 3 residues shy of where the CDR3 ends; the end is completed using the germline J gene. The J gene is TRBJ2-1, the V gene TRBV7-9; D perhaps matches TRBD1 (6 bases). The CDR3 contains 12 residues. The V end was cut by 3 bases, the J end by 9 bases, with 9 bases between. Germline CDR1 SEHNR, CDR2 FQNEAQ (reference sequence). The covered CDR3 bases are TGTGCCAGCAGCTTTCAGGGGATTGAG. It translates to CASSFQGIE. The entire CDR3 protein reads CASSFQGIEQFF.

This clone has at least ten counts. The CDR3 goes on 3 residues after the read ends, and that part is filled in from the germline J gene. This chain links TRBV20-1 with TRBJ2-7, with 7 bases lining up with TRBD2. CDR3 size: 14 residues. Germline V CDR1 and CDR2: DFQATT, SNEGSKA (reference sequence). The trim removed 5 bases at V and 1 base at J, leaving 8 bases unmatched. The CDR3 bases that were read are TGCAGTGCTCCCCGTGGAGCGGGATCCTACGAG. Its protein product is CSAPRGAGSYE. The full CDR3 sequence reads CSAPRGAGSYEQYF.